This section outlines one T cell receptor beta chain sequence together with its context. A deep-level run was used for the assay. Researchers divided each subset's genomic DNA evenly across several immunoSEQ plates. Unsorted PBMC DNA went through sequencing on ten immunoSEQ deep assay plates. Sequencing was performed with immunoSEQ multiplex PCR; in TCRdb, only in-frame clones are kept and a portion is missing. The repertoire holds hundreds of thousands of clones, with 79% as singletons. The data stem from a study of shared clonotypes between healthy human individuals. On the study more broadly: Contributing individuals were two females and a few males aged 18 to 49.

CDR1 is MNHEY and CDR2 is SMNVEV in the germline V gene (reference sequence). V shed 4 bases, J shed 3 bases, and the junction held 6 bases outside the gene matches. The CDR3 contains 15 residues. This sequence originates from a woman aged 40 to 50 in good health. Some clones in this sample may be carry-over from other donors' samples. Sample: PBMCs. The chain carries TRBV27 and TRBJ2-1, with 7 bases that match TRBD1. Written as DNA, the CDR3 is TGTGCCAGCAGTTCCACCGGGACAGTCTACAATGAGCAGTTCTTC. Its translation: CASSSTGTVYNEQFF.